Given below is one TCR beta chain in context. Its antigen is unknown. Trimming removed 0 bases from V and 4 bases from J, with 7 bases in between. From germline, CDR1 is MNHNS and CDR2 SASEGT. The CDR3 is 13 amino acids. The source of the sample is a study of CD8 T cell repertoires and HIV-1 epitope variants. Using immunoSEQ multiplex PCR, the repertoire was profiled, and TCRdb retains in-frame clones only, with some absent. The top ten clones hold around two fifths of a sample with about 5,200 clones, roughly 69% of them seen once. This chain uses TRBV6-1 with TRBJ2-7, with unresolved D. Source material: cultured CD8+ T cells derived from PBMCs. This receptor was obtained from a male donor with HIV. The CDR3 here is CASSEATAYEQYF. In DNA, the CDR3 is TGTGCCAGCAGTGAAGCGACCGCATACGAGCAGTACTTC.